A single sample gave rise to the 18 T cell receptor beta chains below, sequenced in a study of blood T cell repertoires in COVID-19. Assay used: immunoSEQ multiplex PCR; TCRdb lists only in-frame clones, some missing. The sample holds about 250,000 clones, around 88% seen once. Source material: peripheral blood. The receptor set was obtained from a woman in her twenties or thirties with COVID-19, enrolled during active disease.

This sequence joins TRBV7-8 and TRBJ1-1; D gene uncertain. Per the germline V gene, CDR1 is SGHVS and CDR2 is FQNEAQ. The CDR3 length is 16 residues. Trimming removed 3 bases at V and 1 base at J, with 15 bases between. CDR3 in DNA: TGTGCCAGCAGCTTGACCATAGGAGGCTGGAACACTGAAGCTTTCTTT. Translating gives CASSLTIGGWNTEAFF.

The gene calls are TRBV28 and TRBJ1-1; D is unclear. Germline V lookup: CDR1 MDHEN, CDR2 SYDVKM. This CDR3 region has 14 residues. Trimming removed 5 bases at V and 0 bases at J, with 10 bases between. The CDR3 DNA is TGTGCCAGCAGTATCCAGAATCTGAACACTGAAGCTTTCTTT. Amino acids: CASSIQNLNTEAFF.

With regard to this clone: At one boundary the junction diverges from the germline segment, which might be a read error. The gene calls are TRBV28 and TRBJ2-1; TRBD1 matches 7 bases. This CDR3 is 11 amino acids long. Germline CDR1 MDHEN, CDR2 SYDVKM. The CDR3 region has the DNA TGTGCCAGCAGTCCCGGGACAGCATCGGTCTTC. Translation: CASSPGTASVF.

The CDR3 nucleotides are TGTGCCTGGAGTGGGGGACAGGGGGTATCACCCCTCCACTTT. This encodes CAWSGGQGVSPLHF. This sequence joins TRBV30 and TRBJ1-6; 11 bases agree with TRBD1. Per the germline V gene, CDR1 is GTSNPN and CDR2 is SVGIG (reference sequence). V was clipped by 1 base and J by 10 bases; unmatched bases: 3. There are 14 residues in the CDR3.

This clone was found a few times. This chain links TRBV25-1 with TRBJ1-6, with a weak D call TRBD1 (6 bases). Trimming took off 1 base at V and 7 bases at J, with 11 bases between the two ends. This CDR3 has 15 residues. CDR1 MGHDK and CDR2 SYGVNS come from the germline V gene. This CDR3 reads CASSEWGTRNSPLHF. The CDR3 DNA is TGTGCCAGCAGTGAATGGGGGACACGGAATTCACCCCTCCACTTT.

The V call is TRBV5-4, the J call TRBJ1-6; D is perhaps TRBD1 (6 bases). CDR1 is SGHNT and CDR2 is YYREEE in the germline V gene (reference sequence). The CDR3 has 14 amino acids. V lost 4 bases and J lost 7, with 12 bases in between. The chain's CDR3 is CASSPDRRNSPLHF. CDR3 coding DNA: TGTGCCAGCAGCCCCGACAGGAGGAATTCACCCCTCCACTTT.

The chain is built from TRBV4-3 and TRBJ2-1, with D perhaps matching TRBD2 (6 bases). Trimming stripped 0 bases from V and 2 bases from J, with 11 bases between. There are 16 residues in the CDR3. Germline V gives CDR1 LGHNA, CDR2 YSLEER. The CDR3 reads CASSQDTSGPYNEQFF. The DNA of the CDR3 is TGCGCCAGCAGCCAAGATACAAGCGGGCCCTACAATGAGCAGTTCTTC.

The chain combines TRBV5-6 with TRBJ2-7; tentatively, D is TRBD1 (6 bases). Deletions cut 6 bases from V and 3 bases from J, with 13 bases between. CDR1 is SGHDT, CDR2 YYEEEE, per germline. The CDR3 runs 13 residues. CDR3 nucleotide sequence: TGTGCCAGCACCATCGGACAGTTCTACGAGCAGTACTTC. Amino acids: CASTIGQFYEQYF.

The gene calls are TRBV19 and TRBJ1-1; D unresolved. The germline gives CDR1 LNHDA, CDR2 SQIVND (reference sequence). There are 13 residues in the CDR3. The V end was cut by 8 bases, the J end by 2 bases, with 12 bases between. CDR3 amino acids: CASQVTANTEAFF. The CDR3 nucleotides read TGTGCCAGTCAAGTCACAGCTAACACTGAAGCTTTCTTT. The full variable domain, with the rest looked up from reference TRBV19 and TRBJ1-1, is DGGITQSPKYLFRKEGQNVTLSCEQNLNHDAMYWYRQDPGQGLRLIYYSQIVNDFQKGDIAEGYSVSREKKESFPLTVTSAQKNPTAFYLCASQVTANTEAFFGQGTRLTVV.

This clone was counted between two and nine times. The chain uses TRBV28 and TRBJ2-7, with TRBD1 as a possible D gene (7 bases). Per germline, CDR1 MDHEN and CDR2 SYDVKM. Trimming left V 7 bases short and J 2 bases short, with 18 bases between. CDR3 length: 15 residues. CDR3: CASKGGQVTTYEQYF. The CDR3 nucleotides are TGTGCCAGCAAGGGAGGACAGGTCACCACCTACGAGCAGTACTTC.

CDR3 residues: CASSKRDSNTGELFF. CDR3 nucleotides: TGTGCCAGCAGCAAACGGGACTCCAACACCGGGGAGCTGTTTTTT. The chain is built from TRBV11-2 and TRBJ2-2; tentative D call: TRBD2 (6 bases). Germline V gives CDR1 SGHAT, CDR2 FQNNGV. This CDR3 comprises 15 residues. V lost 5 bases and J lost 2, with 12 bases in between.

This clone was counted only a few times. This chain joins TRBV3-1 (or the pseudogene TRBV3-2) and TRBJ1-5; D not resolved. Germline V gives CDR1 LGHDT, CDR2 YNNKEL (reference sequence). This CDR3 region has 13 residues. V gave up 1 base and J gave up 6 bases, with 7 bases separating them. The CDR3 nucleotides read TGTGCCAGCAGCCAAGGTCGGGGTCAGCCCCAGCATTTT. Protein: CASSQGRGQPQHF.

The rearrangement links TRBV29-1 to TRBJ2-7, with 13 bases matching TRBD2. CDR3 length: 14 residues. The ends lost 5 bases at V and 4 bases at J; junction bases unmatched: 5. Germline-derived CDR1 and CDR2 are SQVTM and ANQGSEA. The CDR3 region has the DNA TGCAGCGTTTTACTAGCGGGAGGGCCTTACGAGCAGTACGTC. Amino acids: CSVLLAGGPYEQYV.

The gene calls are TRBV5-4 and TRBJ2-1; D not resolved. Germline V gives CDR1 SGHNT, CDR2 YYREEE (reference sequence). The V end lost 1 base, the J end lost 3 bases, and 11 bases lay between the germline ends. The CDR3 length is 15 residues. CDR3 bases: TGTGCCAGCAGCTTGAGTAGAGAGATCTACAATGAGCAGTTCTTC. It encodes CASSLSREIYNEQFF.

This CDR3 is CAWSVTAGGYNEQFF. The CDR3 DNA is TGTGCCTGGAGTGTAACGGCGGGAGGCTACAATGAGCAGTTCTTC. The chain uses TRBV30 and TRBJ2-1, with 8 nucleotides matching TRBD2. The junction had 4 bases not matched to a gene; V was cut back by 0 bases and J by 3 bases. CDR1 and CDR2 (germline): GTSNPN, SVGIG (reference sequence). The CDR3 loop spans 15 amino acids.

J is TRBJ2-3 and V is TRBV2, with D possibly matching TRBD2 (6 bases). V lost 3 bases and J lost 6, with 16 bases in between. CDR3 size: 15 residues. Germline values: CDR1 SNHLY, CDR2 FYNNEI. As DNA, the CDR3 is TGTGCCAGCAGTGAGCGGGACCCTCTCTCGGATACGCAGTATTTT. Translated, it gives CASSERDPLSDTQYF. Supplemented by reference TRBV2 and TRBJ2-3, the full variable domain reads EPEVTQTPSHQVTQMGQEVILRCVPISNHLYFYWYRQILGQKVEFLVSFYNNEISEKSEIFDDQFSVERPDGSNFTLKIRSTKLEDSAMYFCASSERDPLSDTQYFGPGTRLTVL.

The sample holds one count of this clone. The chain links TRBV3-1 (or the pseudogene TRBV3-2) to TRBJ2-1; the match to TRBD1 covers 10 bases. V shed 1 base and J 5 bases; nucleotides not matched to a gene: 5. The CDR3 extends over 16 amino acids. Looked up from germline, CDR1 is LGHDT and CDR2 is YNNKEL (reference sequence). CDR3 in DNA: TGTGCCAGCAGCCAAGCGGGACAGGGGAGGGACAATGAGCAGTTCTTC. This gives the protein CASSQAGQGRDNEQFF.

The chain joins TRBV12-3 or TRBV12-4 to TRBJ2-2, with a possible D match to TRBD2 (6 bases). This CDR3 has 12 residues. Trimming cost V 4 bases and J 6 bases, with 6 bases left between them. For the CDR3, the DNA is TGTGCCAGCAGTTGGGACTCCGGGGAGCTGTTTTTT. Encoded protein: CASSWDSGELFF.